The 31 T cell receptor beta chains below all came from one sample that was sequenced in a study of spatial heterogeneity in lung cancer (dated by TCRdb to between 2017 and 2020). The sample's time point, from its label and the paper: sample taken at primary tumor resection. Without any cell sorting, TCR sequencing was performed on whole RNA extracted either from tumor and nontumor lung tissue or from cryopreserved PBMC samples. Library preparation employed 5' RACE. Data came from a NextSeq 500. TCRdb redid the processing of the public reads, applying fastp at Q25 and MiXCR, and retained in-frame beta chains. Each entry is one CDR3 protein sequence, shown with its most common DNA and genes. The sample contains approximately 52,000 distinct CDR3 sequences, less than 9% of them found a single time. Around 2.6% of the sample goes to the ten largest clones. This material consisted of PBMCs, taken at surgery. The receptor set was obtained from a female donor with early-stage non-small cell lung cancer.

This clonotype was detected once. This may come from a read error, since a much larger clone is one base off. This sequence joins TRBV7-2 and TRBJ2-2; 8 nucleotides line up with TRBD1. The CDR3 has 15 residues. The germline CDR1 and CDR2 sequences are SGHTA and FQGNSA. CDR3 nucleotide sequence: TGTGCCAGCAGCTTCGCAGGGGGCTTGGCCGGGGAGCCGTTTTTT. Translated, it gives CASSFAGGLAGEPFF.

This clonotype appeared many times. This chain connects TRBV11-2 to TRBJ2-5, with 9 bases lining up with TRBD2. V lost 3 bases and J lost 5; bases outside the gene matches: 4. The CDR3 is 14 residues long. The germline gives CDR1 SGHAT, CDR2 FQNNGV. The CDR3 region has the DNA TGTGCCAGCAGCTTCGGGACTAGCCAGGAGACCCAGTACTTC. Its translation: CASSFGTSQETQYF.

In regard to this clonotype: This may come from a read error, since a much larger clone is one base off. Without the conserved terminal phenylalanine or tryptophan, this CDR3 likely stems from a read error. No DNA is shown, since the ends of the CDR3 on it are uncertain; the CDR3 is the one TCRdb lists. This chain uses TRBV20-1 with TRBJ1-1. Counting both end residues, the CDR3 totals 14 amino acids. Germline CDR1 reads DFQATT; CDR2 reads SNEGSKA (reference sequence). The CDR3 region is CSARDPSREPRTFL.

This clonotype was seen ten or more times. The V gene is TRBV4-1, the J gene TRBJ1-2; D gene uncertain. The CDR3 covers 17 residues. The V end was cut by 1 base, the J end by 4 bases, with 19 bases between. Germline V gene data show CDR1 as MGHRA and CDR2 as YSYEKL. Here the CDR3 DNA reads TGCGCCAGCAGCCAAGGGGGATGGAAGGGATGGGGCTATGGCTACACCTTC. It is translated as CASSQGGWKGWGYGYTF.

This clonotype was seen a handful of times. The chain is built from TRBV2 and TRBJ1-2; D is ambiguous. V lost 3 bases and J 3 bases, leaving 14 bases between the germline ends. There are 15 residues in the CDR3. The germline gives CDR1 SNHLY, CDR2 FYNNEI. This chain's CDR3 is CASSDLRTVYYGYTF. The CDR3 DNA reads TGTGCCAGCAGTGATCTTCGGACGGTCTACTATGGCTACACCTTC.

There are many counts of this clonotype. The J gene is TRBJ1-1, the V gene TRBV11-2, with no clear D. CDR1 and CDR2 (germline): SGHAT, FQNNGV. The CDR3 totals 11 residues. The ends were cut back, 5 bases at V and 3 bases at J, with 4 bases in the middle. The CDR3 nucleotides are TGTGCCAGCAGCGGGTACACTGAAGCTTTCTTT. This sequence encodes CASSGYTEAFF.

The V gene is TRBV7-3, the J gene TRBJ2-5; TRBD2 is a possible D gene (7 bases). Germline CDR1 SGHTA, CDR2 FQGTGA. The germline V and J ends were trimmed by 5 bases and 10 bases, with 17 bases remaining between them. The CDR3 has 13 residues. In nucleotides, the CDR3 is TGTGCCAGCAGCCCCGAGGGGGGGCGGGTCCAGTACTTC. Amino acid sequence: CASSPEGGRVQYF.

V gene TRBV29-1 combines with J gene TRBJ1-1; D might be TRBD1 (5 bases). The CDR3 spans 12 residues. The V and J ends lost 3 bases and 9 bases respectively, with 14 bases between them. The germline gives CDR1 SQVTM, CDR2 ANQGSEA. CDR3 sequence: CSVDTGGAKAFF. The CDR3 DNA reads as TGCAGCGTTGACACAGGAGGGGCAAAAGCTTTCTTT.

This clonotype was observed many times. The chain joins TRBV28 to TRBJ2-7; D uncertain. CDR3 length: 10 amino acids. V lost 10 bases and J lost 3, with 7 bases in between. Germline V CDR1 and CDR2: MDHEN, SYDVKM. This CDR3 reads CATHYYEQYF. The CDR3 bases are TGTGCCACTCATTACTACGAGCAGTACTTC.

V usage is TRBV7-2 and J usage is TRBJ2-5; D may be TRBD2 (5 bases). Germline V gene lookup returns CDR1 SGHTA and CDR2 FQGNSA. The length of the CDR3 is 15 residues. Trimming took off 1 base at V and 5 bases at J, with 14 bases between the two ends. CDR3 region: CASSLGGANAETQYF. The CDR3 nucleotides are TGTGCCAGCAGCTTAGGGGGAGCAAATGCGGAGACCCAGTACTTC.

This clonotype occurred a few times. The V and J genes are TRBV12-3 or TRBV12-4 and TRBJ2-1; D gene uncertain. The CDR3 runs to 12 residues. Trimming removed 6 bases from V and 10 bases from J, with 13 bases in between. Here the CDR3 DNA reads TGTGCCAGCAGCCCCACCTCTAGAGAGCAGTTCTTC. Its protein product is CASSPTSREQFF.

In this sample, this clonotype turned up many times. The V call is TRBV5-1, the J call TRBJ2-5, with 8 bases fitting TRBD2. Trimming at V came to 0 bases and at J to 2 bases, leaving 9 bases not matched to a gene. This CDR3 comprises 17 residues. Germline V lookup: CDR1 SGHRS, CDR2 YFSETQ. The CDR3 region is CASSLARLAGEQETQYF. The CDR3 region has the DNA TGCGCCAGCAGCTTGGCGCGGCTAGCGGGCGAACAAGAGACCCAGTACTTC. Filled out from reference TRBV5-1 and TRBJ2-5, the complete variable domain reads KAGVTQTPRYLIKTRGQQVTLSCSPISGHRSVSWYQQTPGQGLQFLFEYFSETQRNKGNFPGRFSGRQFSNSRSEMNVSTLELGDSALYLCASSLARLAGEQETQYFGPGTRLLVL.

J is TRBJ2-3 and V is TRBV5-4, with TRBD1 matching over 8 bases. Losses at the gene ends were 6 bases for V and 1 base for J; bases not matched to a gene: 10. The CDR3 has 16 amino acids. Germline CDR1 and CDR2: SGHNT and YYREEE (reference sequence). In DNA form, the CDR3 reads TGTGCCAGCACCACCAGACAGGGGACCCGCACAGATACGCAGTATTTT. It codes for CASTTRQGTRTDTQYF.

This clonotype has ten or more counts. The chain employs TRBV7-2 and TRBJ2-2; TRBD1 agrees at 7 bases. The V segment lost 1 base and the J segment 7 bases; nucleotides outside the gene matches: 6. Germline CDR1 is SGHTA and CDR2 is FQGNSA. This CDR3 region has 15 residues. The CDR3 protein is CASSLEGGALGELFF. CDR3 DNA: TGTGCCAGCAGCTTAGAAGGGGGCGCACTCGGGGAGCTGTTTTTT.

Many counts were recorded for this clonotype. This chain connects TRBV3-1 to TRBJ2-3, with TRBD2 identical over 16 bases. The CDR3 contains 17 residues. Germline CDR1 and CDR2: LGHDT and YNNKEL (reference sequence). The J segment lost 0 bases and the V segment lost 4 bases, leaving 1 base of the junction unmatched. The CDR3 nucleotides read TGTGCCAGCAGCCTGGGACTAGCGGGGGGGAGCACAGATACGCAGTATTTT. Its translation: CASSLGLAGGSTDTQYF.

This clonotype occurred a few times. The J gene is TRBJ2-7, the V gene TRBV16; TRBD2 might be the D (5 bases). V was shortened by 1 base and J by 6 bases, with 10 bases between the two germline ends. Germline V lookup: CDR1 KGHSY, CDR2 FQNENV. The CDR3 totals 13 residues. As DNA, the CDR3 is TGTGCCAGCAGCCAATTGGAGGAAACCGAGCAGTACTTC. This sequence encodes CASSQLEETEQYF.

This clonotype was observed a handful of times. V and J are TRBV2 and TRBJ2-3, with D possibly TRBD2 on 6 matching bases. Germline-derived CDR1 and CDR2 are SNHLY and FYNNEI. The ends were cut back, 11 bases at V and 2 bases at J, with 20 bases in the middle. The CDR3 sequence is 15 residues long. Written as DNA, the CDR3 is TGTGCCGGATCCCGGGGGTTGGTTTTCACAGATACGCAGTATTTT. Translating gives CAGSRGLVFTDTQYF. The variable domain in full, completed from reference TRBV2 and TRBJ2-3, reads EPEVTQTPSHQVTQMGQEVILRCVPISNHLYFYWYRQILGQKVEFLVSFYNNEISEKSEIFDDQFSVERPDGSNFTLKIRSTKLEDSAMYFCAGSRGLVFTDTQYFGPGTRLTVL.

This clonotype was found many times. This chain links TRBV5-1 with TRBJ1-1; D is unresolved. Between the trimmed V and J ends, which lost 3 bases and 4 bases, there was a span of 13 bases. The CDR3 spans 14 residues. CDR1 and CDR2 from the germline V gene are SGHRS and YFSETQ. The CDR3 loop reads CASSSDRSSTEAFF. In DNA form, the CDR3 reads TGCGCCAGCAGCTCGGACCGTTCGAGCACTGAAGCTTTCTTT.

The table lists this clonotype with a few counts. This chain links TRBV6-5 with TRBJ1-3; no reliable D call. The CDR3 extends over 15 amino acids. V was shortened by 5 bases and J by 0 bases, with 11 bases between the two germline ends. From germline, CDR1 is MNHEY and CDR2 SVGAGI. For the CDR3, the DNA is TGTGCCAGCAGTCTCAGTGGAAGCTCTGGAAACACCATATATTTT. It yields the protein CASSLSGSSGNTIYF.

The rearrangement links TRBV9 to TRBJ1-1; TRBD1 might be the D (6 bases). Trimming stripped 3 bases from V and 7 bases from J, with 13 bases between. CDR1 and CDR2 (germline): SGDLS, YYNGEE. This CDR3 spans 13 amino acids. The CDR3 is CASSANRDLEAFF. The CDR3 DNA is TGTGCCAGCAGCGCCAACAGGGATCTTGAAGCTTTCTTT.

Remarks on this clonotype: A much larger clone sits a single nucleotide away, making a read error possible. This CDR3 reads CAISLGPGQPQHF. CDR3 coding DNA: TGTGCCATCAGTTTGGGGCCAGGTCAGCCCCAGCATTTT. The V gene is TRBV10-3, the J gene TRBJ1-5; TRBD1 might be the D (5 bases). This CDR3 has 13 amino acids. V was trimmed by 5 bases and J by 6 bases, leaving 11 bases between them. The germline V gene encodes CDR1 ENHRY and CDR2 SYGVKD.

A few counts support this clonotype. One end of the junction varies from germline; a read error may be responsible. V and J are TRBV9 and TRBJ2-1, with 9 bases lining up with TRBD2. The CDR3 has 18 amino acids. Germline V gives CDR1 SGDLS, CDR2 YYNGEE. The CDR3 loop is CVSSVASTSGYSYNEQFF. The DNA for the CDR3 is TGTGTCAGCAGCGTAGCGTCGACTAGCGGATACTCCTACAATGAGCAGTTCTTC. Combining the CDR3 with reference TRBV9 and TRBJ2-1 gives the whole variable domain DSGVTQTPKHLITATGQRVTLRCSPRSGDLSVYWYQQSLDQGLQFLIQYYNGEERAKGNILERFSAQQFPDLHSELNLSSLELGDSALYFCVSSVASTSGYSYNEQFFGPGTRLTVL.

The rearrangement uses TRBV20-1 and TRBJ2-3; 10 bases agree with TRBD2. Unmatched junction bases numbered 13, after V lost 3 bases and J lost 4 bases. Germline CDR1 reads DFQATT; CDR2 reads SNEGSKA (reference sequence). This CDR3 comprises 17 residues. The CDR3 reads CSASAPLSGGWADTQYF. The CDR3 bases are TGCAGTGCTAGCGCCCCGCTTAGCGGGGGGTGGGCAGATACGCAGTATTTT.

This clonotype has ten or more counts. The rearrangement joins TRBV11-3 to TRBJ2-2; tentative D call: TRBD2 (7 bases). Germline values: CDR1 SGHNT, CDR2 YENEEA. The CDR3 loop spans 15 amino acids. Trimming shortened V by 1 base and J by 5 bases, and 11 bases separated the two germline ends. This CDR3 reads CASSLAGGRTGELFF. In DNA form, the CDR3 reads TGTGCCAGCAGCTTAGCCGGGGGGCGAACCGGGGAGCTGTTTTTT. Combining the CDR3 with reference TRBV11-3 and TRBJ2-2 gives the whole variable domain EAGVVQSPRYKIIEKKQPVAFWCNPISGHNTLYWYLQNLGQGPELLIRYENEEAVDDSQLPKDRFSAERLKGVDSTLKIQPAELGDSAVYLCASSLAGGRTGELFFGEGSRLTVL.

This CDR3 reads CATSRDRGSQKETQYF. Here the CDR3 DNA reads TGTGCCACCAGCAGAGATCGAGGATCACAAAAAGAGACCCAGTACTTC. This sequence joins TRBV15 and TRBJ2-5; D is uncertain. Germline V gives CDR1 LNHNV, CDR2 YYDKDF (reference sequence). V was pared by 0 bases and J by 3 bases, with 14 bases between. The CDR3 extends over 16 amino acids. The full variable domain, its missing parts supplied by reference TRBV15 and TRBJ2-5, is DAMVIQNPRYQVTQFGKPVTLSCSQTLNHNVMYWYQQKSSQAPKLLFHYYDKDFNNEADTPDNFQSRRPNTSFCFLDIRSPGLGDTAMYLCATSRDRGSQKETQYFGPGTRLLVL.

This clonotype was counted only a few times. The chain links TRBV6-5 to TRBJ2-5; D is possibly TRBD1 (7 bases). CDR1 MNHEY and CDR2 SVGAGI come from the germline V gene. The CDR3 is 15 residues long. V was clipped by 0 bases and J by 5 bases, with 13 bases between them. In DNA, the CDR3 is TGTGCCAGCAGTTACTCGAACGCAGGGGGGGAGACCCAGTACTTC. This gives the protein CASSYSNAGGETQYF.

This chain joins TRBV5-6 and TRBJ2-3; D is ambiguous. The CDR3 consists of 11 residues. Between the trimmed V and J ends, which lost 1 base and 5 bases, there was a span of 2 bases. The germline V gene encodes CDR1 SGHDT and CDR2 YYEEEE. Written as DNA, the CDR3 is TGTGCCAGCAGCTTGAAAGATACGCAGTATTTT. Translating gives CASSLKDTQYF.

This clonotype was observed at least ten times. The V call is TRBV12-3 or TRBV12-4, the J call TRBJ2-7; 7 nucleotides line up with TRBD1. The CDR3 spans 13 residues. J was trimmed by 3 bases and V by 5 bases; bases with no gene match: 4. The CDR3 region is CASSPRTGYEQYF. DNA of the CDR3: TGTGCCAGCAGTCCTAGGACAGGCTACGAGCAGTACTTC.

V gene TRBV7-2 combines with J gene TRBJ1-5; a possible D gene is TRBD1 (6 bases). Trimming cost V 5 bases and J 2 bases, with 13 bases left between them. The germline V gene encodes CDR1 SGHTA and CDR2 FQGNSA. This CDR3 is 15 amino acids long. This CDR3 reads CASSPRTAGNQPQHF. CDR3 coding DNA: TGTGCCAGCAGCCCCCGGACAGCGGGCAATCAGCCCCAGCATTTT.

This clonotype showed up just a few times. The chain has TRBV19 and TRBJ2-5; D is undetermined. The V gene's germline CDR1 is LNHDA and CDR2 SQIVND (reference sequence). Deletions cut 4 bases from V and 5 bases from J, with 11 bases between. The CDR3 contains 13 residues. In DNA, the CDR3 is TGTGCCAGTAGTACCCCTAACGGGGAGACCCAGTACTTC. It codes for CASSTPNGETQYF.

In its sample, this clonotype was seen a few times. The V and J genes are TRBV20-1 and TRBJ1-3; 8 nucleotides match TRBD1. Looked up from germline, CDR1 is DFQATT and CDR2 is SNEGSKA (reference sequence). The CDR3 runs to 14 residues. J was trimmed by 2 bases and V by 7 bases; bases with no gene match: 7. CDR3 DNA: TGCAGTGTCCGAGCAGGGGGCCCTGGAAACACCATATATTTT. Amino acids: CSVRAGGPGNTIYF.